This T cell receptor beta chain was obtained from a study of cytomegalovirus exposure and HLA in healthy donors. The V gene's germline CDR1 is LNHDA and CDR2 SQIVND (reference sequence). Losses at the gene ends were 7 bases for V and 9 bases for J; bases not matched to a gene: 9. The CDR3 runs to 15 residues. The study's findings and limits: TCR beta V- and J-gene trimming was later associated with a missense DCLRE1C variant. Later analysis showed TCR association rates varying by HLA locus, highest for DRB1 and lowest for HLA-C. A few CMV-associated chains proved CMV antigen-specific in vitro.

Healthy bone marrow donors made up the donor group. Of note for this clone: Its target is not known.

60 Vbeta and 13 Jbeta primers were used in PCR. This table comes from immunoSEQ multiplex PCR, and its TCRdb copy is limited to in-frame clones, with some not included. This sample carries more than 60,000 clones, around four fifths of them seen once, and the ten largest clones take 2.9%. This sequence joins TRBV19 and TRBJ2-1; 13 bases fit TRBD2. The sequenced sample consisted of PBMCs. This TCR came from a woman in her 30s in good health and CMV-seronegative. For the CDR3, the DNA is TGTGCCAGTATCCAACCCGGGACTAGCGGGATTGAGCAGTTCTTC. This codes for CASIQPGTSGIEQFF.